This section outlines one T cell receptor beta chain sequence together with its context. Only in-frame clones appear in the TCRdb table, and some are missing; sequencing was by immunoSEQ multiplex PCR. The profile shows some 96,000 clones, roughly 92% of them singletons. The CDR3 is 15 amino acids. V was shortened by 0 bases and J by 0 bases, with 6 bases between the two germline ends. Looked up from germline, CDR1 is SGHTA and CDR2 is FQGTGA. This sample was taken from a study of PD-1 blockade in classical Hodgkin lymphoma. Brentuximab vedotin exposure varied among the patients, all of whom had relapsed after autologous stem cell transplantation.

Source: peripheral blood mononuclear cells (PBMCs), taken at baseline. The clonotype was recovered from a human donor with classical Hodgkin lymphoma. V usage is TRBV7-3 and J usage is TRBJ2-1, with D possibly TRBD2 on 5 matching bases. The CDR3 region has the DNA TGTGCCAGCAGCTTAACTAGCGACTCCTACAATGAGCAGTTCTTC. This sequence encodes CASSLTSDSYNEQFF.